The 27 T cell receptor beta chains below come from one sample, sequenced in a study of CXCR3-negative and CXCR3-positive naive CD8 T cells. Study-wide points: Comparison of naive cells showed more hydrophobic TRB CDR3s in CXCR3-positive than in CXCR3-negative naive cells.

The authors prepared UMI-labeled TRB cDNA libraries by 5' RACE. TCRdb reprocessed the 5' RACE reads and keeps a single row for each CDR3 protein, giving no DNA. The sample spans over 55,000 distinct CDR3 sequences; the ten largest clones claim roughly 0.5%. Their antigens remain unidentified. Sequenced material: naive CXCR3+ CD8+ T cells from blood. Subset given: CD45RO-CCR7+CD27+CD95- naive CD8+ T cells expressing CXCR3 (TNR3+). These receptors originate from a human donor in good health. Some clones in this sample may be carry-over from other donors' samples.

The rearrangement joins TRBV29-1 to TRBJ2-3; TCRdb selects TRBD2, and the lack of DNA leaves this call unchecked. CDR3 size: 15 residues. From germline, CDR1 is SQVTM and CDR2 ANQGSEA. The CDR3 region is CSVAPGTSGTDTQYF.

The V and J genes are TRBV4-3 and TRBJ2-5; TCRdb's assignment of TRBD2 cannot be checked, as there is no DNA. Germline loops: CDR1 LGHNA, CDR2 YSLEER. The CDR3 is 12 amino acids. CDR3 protein: CASSRRGETQYF.

The chain uses TRBV7-2 and TRBJ1-1. This CDR3 comprises 15 residues. Germline assignment: CDR1 SGHTA and CDR2 FQGNSA. The CDR3 here is CASSLMSAGGTEAFF.

J is TRBJ2-1 and V is TRBV4-3; TCRdb indicates TRBD2, and absent DNA this call remains unverified. This CDR3 is 15 amino acids long. The germline V gene has CDR1 LGHNA and CDR2 YSLEER. The CDR3 protein is CASSLRDSTRNEQFF.

The gene calls are TRBV12-3 or TRBV12-4 and TRBJ1-5; the TCRdb D gene call, TRBD1, has no DNA to confirm it. CDR3 size: 14 residues. The CDR3 sequence is CASTSPGVNQPQHF.

The rearrangement uses TRBV28 and TRBJ1-5. CDR3 size: 15 residues. CDR1 is MDHEN, CDR2 SYDVKM, per germline. CDR3 amino acids: CASSRRGLSNQPQHF.

CDR3 loop: CASSWTSGSSYEQYF. The V gene is TRBV12-3 or TRBV12-4, the J gene TRBJ2-7; without DNA, the TCRdb call of TRBD2 cannot be checked. The CDR3 is made up of 15 amino acids.

The chain recombines TRBV14 with TRBJ2-7; TCRdb proposes TRBD1, but this gene call is untestable without DNA. The V gene's germline CDR1 is SGHDN and CDR2 FVKESK. The CDR3 is 17 residues long. CDR3 residues: CASSPTWVGDKTYEQYF.

The chain couples TRBV27 to TRBJ2-3; checking the TCRdb D call of TRBD2 is not possible without DNA. CDR3 length equals 13 residues. Germline-derived CDR1 and CDR2 are MNHEY and SMNVEV (reference sequence). CDR3: CASSSQRTDTQYF.

The chain joins TRBV5-4 to TRBJ2-1; TCRdb returns TRBD2, unconfirmable since there is no DNA. Germline V gives CDR1 SGHNT, CDR2 YYREEE (reference sequence). This CDR3 comprises 12 residues. CDR3 in amino acids: CASSPGTPGQFF.

The gene calls are TRBV7-2 and TRBJ2-1; TCRdb proposes TRBD1, but this gene call is untestable without DNA. CDR1 is SGHTA, CDR2 FQGNSA, per germline. This CDR3 contains 16 residues. This CDR3 reads CASSSGRDTFYNEQFF. Using reference TRBV7-2 and TRBJ2-1 for the parts outside the CDR3, the full variable domain is GAGVSQSPSNKVTEKGKDVELRCDPISGHTALYWYRQSLGQGLEFLIYFQGNSAPDKSGLPSDRFSAERTGGSVSTLTIQRTQQEDSAVYLCASSSGRDTFYNEQFFGPGTRLTVL.

The rearrangement links TRBV6-6 to TRBJ2-7; the D gene TCRdb calls, TRBD1, cannot be checked with no DNA. CDR1 is MNHNY and CDR2 is SVGAGI in the germline V gene (reference sequence). CDR3 length equals 13 residues. The CDR3 region is CASSIRAWDEQYF.

The chain carries TRBV6-5 and TRBJ2-7; TCRdb picks TRBD2, but there is no DNA to check that call. The CDR3 covers 18 residues. Germline V gene sequence: CDR1 MNHEY, CDR2 SVGAGI. The CDR3 reads CASSPTLLAGEIFYEQYF.

The chain combines TRBV7-8 with TRBJ2-3; TCRdb lists TRBD2, though no DNA is available to test this call. CDR3 length: 12 amino acids. In germline, CDR1 is SGHVS, CDR2 FQNEAQ. The CDR3 loop reads CASSPLADTQYF.

The chain uses TRBV20-1 and TRBJ2-2. Germline V gene sequence: CDR1 DFQATT, CDR2 SNEGSKA (reference sequence). The CDR3 sequence is 15 residues long. CDR3 residues: CSARDGRRNTGELFF.

This chain connects TRBV29-1 to TRBJ2-7; no DNA is available, so the TRBD1 call from TCRdb remains unchecked. The CDR3 is 13 residues long. The germline CDR1 and CDR2 sequences are SQVTM and ANQGSEA. The CDR3: CSATGDRVDEQYF.

The chain carries TRBV29-1 and TRBJ1-1; with no DNA, the TCRdb D assignment of TRBD1 cannot be verified. The V gene's germline CDR1 is SQVTM and CDR2 ANQGSEA. This CDR3 is 14 amino acids long. CDR3 sequence: CSVPPGTVRTEAFF. The complete variable domain, with remaining parts taken from reference TRBV29-1 and TRBJ1-1, reads SAVISQKPSRDICQRGTSLTIQCQVDSQVTMMFWYRQQPGQSLTLIATANQGSEATYESGFVIDKFPISRPNLTFSTLTVSNMSPEDSSIYLCSVPPGTVRTEAFFGQGTRLTVV.

The chain carries TRBV3-1 and TRBJ2-2. Germline loops: CDR1 LGHDT, CDR2 YNNKEL (reference sequence). CDR3 length equals 13 residues. CDR3 protein: CASSQEWGGELFF. The whole variable domain, remainder taken from reference TRBV3-1 and TRBJ2-2, is DTAVSQTPKYLVTQMGNDKSIKCEQNLGHDTMYWYKQDSKKFLKIMFSYNNKELIINETVPNRFSPKSPDKAHLNLHINSLELGDSAVYFCASSQEWGGELFFGEGSRLTVL.

J is TRBJ1-2 and V is TRBV5-1. Germline CDR1 SGHRS, CDR2 YFSETQ. CDR3 length: 14 amino acids. The CDR3 is CASSLDAFNYGYTF.

The chain employs TRBV19 and TRBJ2-2. Germline V gene data show CDR1 as LNHDA and CDR2 as SQIVND (reference sequence). The CDR3 length is 15 residues. CDR3 residues: CASSFEAFNTGELFF.

This rearrangement joins TRBV6-5 to TRBJ2-3. Germline V lookup: CDR1 MNHEY, CDR2 SVGAGI. This CDR3 region has 12 residues. CDR3 residues: CASSPEARTQYF.

V is TRBV7-2 and J is TRBJ1-1. The CDR3 length is 15 residues. Looked up from germline, CDR1 is SGHTA and CDR2 is FQGNSA. CDR3 loop: CASSLAGREVTEAFF. The full variable domain, with the rest looked up from reference TRBV7-2 and TRBJ1-1, is GAGVSQSPSNKVTEKGKDVELRCDPISGHTALYWYRQSLGQGLEFLIYFQGNSAPDKSGLPSDRFSAERTGGSVSTLTIQRTQQEDSAVYLCASSLAGREVTEAFFGQGTRLTVV.

The chain is built from TRBV6-2 or TRBV6-3 and TRBJ2-3; there is no DNA to check the TCRdb D call of TRBD2. The CDR3 runs 17 residues. Germline V CDR1 and CDR2: MNHEY, SVGEGT. Here the CDR3 reads CASSYSPHEVYTDTQYF.

The CDR3 region is CATSRDGFEQYF. The chain links TRBV15 to TRBJ2-7. The CDR3 runs 12 residues. Germline CDR1 and CDR2: LNHNV and YYDKDF (reference sequence).

The V and J genes are TRBV7-6 and TRBJ2-7; TCRdb gives TRBD1 as the D gene, but with no DNA this cannot be confirmed. This CDR3 is built from 17 residues. The germline gives CDR1 SGHVS, CDR2 FNYEAQ. The CDR3 reads CASSLTGTGQVPSEQYF.

The chain recombines TRBV29-1 with TRBJ2-5; without DNA, the TCRdb call of TRBD1 cannot be checked. Germline-derived CDR1 and CDR2 are SQVTM and ANQGSEA. There are 13 residues in the CDR3. CDR3 in amino acids: CTTGGQGYGAMYF.

The chain couples TRBV6-2 or TRBV6-3 to TRBJ1-5. CDR1 and CDR2 from the germline V gene are MNHEY and SVGEGT. CDR3 length: 12 amino acids. The CDR3 sequence: CASSYGNQPQHF.